This T cell receptor (beta chain) stems from a study of T cells in Graves' hyperthyroidism and ophthalmopathy. Turning to the study itself: Peripheral blood was obtained at initial diagnosis, preceding any treatment.

It was uncontrolled infection, other autoimmune disease, pregnancy or lactation that excluded patients. Germline V gene data show CDR1 as MNHNS and CDR2 as SASEGT. The CDR3 is 12 residues long. Deletions cut 7 bases from V and 6 bases from J, with 12 bases between. The TCR beta CDR3 regions underwent amplification using RNA transcripts as the source. A set of HTBI primers served as the primers for a first-round RT-PCR of the TCR CDR3. TCRdb used MiXCR to reprocess the multiplex PCR reads, holding one entry per CDR3 protein. Among fewer than 450,000 distinct CDR3 sequences, more than 12% were seen once, and the ten largest hold 25% to 30%.

The sequenced material came from blood. The chain combines TRBV6-1 with TRBJ1-1; TRBD1 is a possible D gene (5 bases). This sequence was found in a man between 50 and 59 years old with Graves' ophthalmopathy. CDR3 nucleotide sequence: TGTGCCAGCACCCAGGGTCGGGCTGAAGCTTTCTTT. Residues: CASTQGRAEAFF.